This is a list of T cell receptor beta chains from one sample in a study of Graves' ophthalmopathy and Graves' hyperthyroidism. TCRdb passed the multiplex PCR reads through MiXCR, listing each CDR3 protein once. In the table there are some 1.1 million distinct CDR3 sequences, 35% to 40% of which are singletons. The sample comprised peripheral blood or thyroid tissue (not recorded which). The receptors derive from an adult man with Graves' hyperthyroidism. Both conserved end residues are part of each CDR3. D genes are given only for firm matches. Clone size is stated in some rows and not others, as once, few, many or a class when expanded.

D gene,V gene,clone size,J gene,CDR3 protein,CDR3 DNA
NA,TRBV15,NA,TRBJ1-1,CATSRDGKGGLNAEAFF,TGTGCCACCAGCAGAGATGGGAAGGGGGGCTTGAACGCTGAAGCTTTCTTT
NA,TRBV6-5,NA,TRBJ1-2,CAVWGDTVYGYTF,TGTGCCGTGTGGGGGGACACCGTCTATGGCTACACCTTC
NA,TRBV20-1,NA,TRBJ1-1,CSWGAGTEAFF,TGCAGTTGGGGGGCAGGTACTGAAGCTTTCTTT
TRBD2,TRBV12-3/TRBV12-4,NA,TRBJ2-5,CASRPAPSGSNWETQYF,TGTGCCAGCAGACCAGCCCCTAGCGGGAGTAATTGGGAGACCCAGTACTTC
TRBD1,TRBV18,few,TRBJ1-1,CASSPLGDRGLAFF,TGTGCCAGCTCACCGCTTGGAGACAGGGGTCTCGCTTTCTTT
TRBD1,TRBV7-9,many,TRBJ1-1,CASSDRDRGLNTEAFF,TGTGCCAGCAGCGACCGGGACAGGGGTTTGAACACTGAAGCTTTCTTT
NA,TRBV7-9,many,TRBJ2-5,CASSYSWGRETQYF,TGTGCCAGCAGCTATTCATGGGGGCGAGAGACCCAGTACTTC
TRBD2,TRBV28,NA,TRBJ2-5,CASSLWNSGGKETQYF,TGTGCCAGCAGTTTATGGAATTCGGGGGGAAAAGAGACCCAGTACTTC
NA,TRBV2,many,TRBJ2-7,CASRMGSEQYF,TGTGCCAGCAGAATGGGCTCCGAGCAGTACTTC
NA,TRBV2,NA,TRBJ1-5,CASRRPAPQGGGNQPQHF,TGTGCCAGCAGGCGCCCCGCTCCGCAGGGAGGGGGCAATCAGCCCCAGCATTTT
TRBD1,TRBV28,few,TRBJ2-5,CASSSQIYRGLGEQYF,TGTGCCAGCAGCTCCCAGATCTACAGGGGGCTGGGGGAGCAGTACTTC
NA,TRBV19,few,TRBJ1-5,CASSIVPGRSNQPQHF,TGTGCCAGTAGTATAGTTCCAGGGAGGAGCAATCAGCCCCAGCATTTT
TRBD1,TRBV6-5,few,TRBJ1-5,CASSYPRQGINQPQHF,TGTGCCAGCAGTTACCCACGACAGGGTATAAATCAGCCCCAGCATTTT
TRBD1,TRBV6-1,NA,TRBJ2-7,CASRASGQGAEYF,TGTGCCAGCAGGGCCTCCGGACAGGGGGCGGAGTACTTC
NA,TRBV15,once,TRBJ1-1,CATSSTEGQATTEAFF,TGTGCCACCAGCAGCACCGAGGGGCAGGCCACCACTGAAGCTTTCTTT
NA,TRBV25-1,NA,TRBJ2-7,CARPREKYEQYF,TGTGCGCGACCCAGGGAGAAATACGAGCAGTACTTT
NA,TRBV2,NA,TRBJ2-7,CASTYFYEQYF,TGTGCCAGCACGTATTTCTACGAGCAGTACTTC
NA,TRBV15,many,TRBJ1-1,CATSRDSGGGTEAFF,TGTGCCACCAGCAGAGATTCCGGGGGGGGGACTGAAGCTTTCTTT
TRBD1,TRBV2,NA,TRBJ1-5,CASEGAGMGQPQHF,TGTGCCAGCGAGGGGGCAGGGATGGGACAGCCCCAGCATTTT
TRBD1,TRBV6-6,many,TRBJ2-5,CASSEDRVPRGETQYF,TGTGCCAGCAGTGAGGACAGGGTTCCAAGGGGAGAGACCCAGTACTTC
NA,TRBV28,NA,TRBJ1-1,CASAEVNTEAFF,TGTGCCAGCGCAGAAGTGAACACTGAAGCTTTCTTT
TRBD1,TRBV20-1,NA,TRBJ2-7,CSARDGTGVNEQYF,TGCAGTGCTAGAGATGGGACAGGGGTTAACGAGCAGTACTTC
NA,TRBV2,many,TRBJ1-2,CASSDHILGGYTF,TGTGCCAGCAGTGACCATATTCTGGGAGGCTACACCTTC
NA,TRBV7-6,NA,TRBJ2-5,CASSYYGGAVETQYF,TGTGCCAGCAGCTATTATGGGGGCGCCGTTGAGACCCAGTACTTC
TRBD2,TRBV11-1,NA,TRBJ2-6,CAWSAPMLAGVGANVLTF,TGTGCCTGGAGTGCCCCGATGCTAGCGGGAGTTGGGGCCAACGTCCTGACTTTC
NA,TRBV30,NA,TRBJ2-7,CAWSSASGPYEQYF,TGTGCCTGGAGTTCAGCCTCCGGACCCTACGAGCAGTACTTC
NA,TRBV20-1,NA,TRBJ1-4,CSARGRDTGATNEKLFF,TGCAGTGCTAGAGGCAGGGACACGGGTGCAACTAATGAAAAACTGTTTTTT
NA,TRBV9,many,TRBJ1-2,CASSAALLGGYTF,TGTGCCAGCAGCGCGGCTTTACTGGGTGGCTACACCTTC
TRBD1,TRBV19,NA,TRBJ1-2,CASMISGTGVSGYTF,TGTGCCAGTATGATTTCCGGGACAGGGGTGTCTGGCTACACCTTC
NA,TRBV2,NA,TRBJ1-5,CASSLWSRRQETQHF,TGTGCCAGCAGTTTATGGTCTCGGCGGCAAGAGACCCAGCATTTT
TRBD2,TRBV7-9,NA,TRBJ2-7,CASTLEALAGALSYEQYF,TGTGCCAGCACCCTCGAGGCTCTAGCGGGAGCGCTATCCTACGAGCAGTACTTC
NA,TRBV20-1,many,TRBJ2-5,CSARDRVRSETQYF,TGCAGTGCTAGAGACAGGGTGCGTTCGGAGACCCAGTACTTC
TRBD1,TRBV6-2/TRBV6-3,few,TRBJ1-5,CASSYFRGPRQPQHF,TGTGCCAGCAGTTACTTTAGGGGGCCGAGGCAGCCCCAGCATTTT
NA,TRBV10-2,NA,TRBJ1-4,CASSFRSGTTNEKLFF,TGTGCCAGCAGTTTCAGGTCCGGGACAACTAATGAAAAACTGTTTTTT
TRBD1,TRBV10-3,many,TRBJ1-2,CAISTGGASFGYTF,TGTGCCATCAGCACAGGGGGCGCCTCCTTTGGCTACACCTTC
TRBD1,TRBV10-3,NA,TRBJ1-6,CAISLRQGNDSPLHF,TGTGCCATCAGCCTTAGACAGGGAAACGATTCACCCCTCCACTTT
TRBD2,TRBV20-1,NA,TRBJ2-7,CSATGLAETYEQYF,TGCAGTGCCACAGGACTAGCGGAGACCTACGAGCAGTACTTC
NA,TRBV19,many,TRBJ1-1,CASSLGFTEAFF,TGTGCCAGTAGTTTGGGCTTCACTGAAGCTTTCTTT
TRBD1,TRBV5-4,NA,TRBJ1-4,CASSLEGAHVKLFF,TGTGCCAGCAGCTTAGAGGGGGCGCATGTAAAACTGTTTTTT
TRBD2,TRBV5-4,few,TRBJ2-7,CASSSAGGPPYEQYF,TGTGCCAGCAGCTCAGCGGGGGGCCCTCCCTACGAGCAGTACTTC
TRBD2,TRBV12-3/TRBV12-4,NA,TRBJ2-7,CAGTRGAGGSEQYF,TGTGCCGGCACTCGAGGGGCGGGAGGCTCCGAGCAGTACTTC
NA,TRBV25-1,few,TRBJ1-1,CASSEGIIVNTEAFF,TGTGCCAGCAGTGAGGGAATAATAGTCAACACTGAAGCTTTCTTT
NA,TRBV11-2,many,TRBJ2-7,CASSLGAGYEQYF,TGTGCCAGCAGCTTAGGCGCAGGCTACGAGCAGTACTTC
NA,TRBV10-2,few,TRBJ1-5,CASSYVAGSNQPQHF,TGTGCCAGCAGTTACGTGGCGGGGAGCAATCAGCCCCAGCATTTT
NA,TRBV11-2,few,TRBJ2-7,CASSFGYGYEQYF,TGTGCCAGCAGCTTCGGGTATGGCTACGAGCAGTACTTC
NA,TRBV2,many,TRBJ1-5,CASSELGKDQPQHF,TGTGCCAGCAGTGAATTGGGAAAGGATCAGCCCCAGCATTTT
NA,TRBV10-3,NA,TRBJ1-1,CAISAAGERIEAFF,TGTGCCATCAGCGCCGCCGGGGAGAGGATTGAAGCTTTCTTT
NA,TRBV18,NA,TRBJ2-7,CASSPSDRTSYEQYF,TGTGCCAGCTCACCAAGCGACAGGACATCCTACGAGCAGTACTTC
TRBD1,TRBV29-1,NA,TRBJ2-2,CSVAQGDRGYTGELFF,TGCAGCGTTGCCCAAGGGGACAGGGGGTACACCGGGGAGCTGTTTTTT
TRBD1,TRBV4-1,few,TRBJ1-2,CASKPGQGSSNYGYTF,TGCGCCAGTAAGCCGGGACAGGGCTCAAGTAACTATGGCTACACCTTC
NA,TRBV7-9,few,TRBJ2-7,CASSQGNTGSDEQYF,TGTGCCAGCAGCCAAGGGAATACTGGGTCGGACGAGCAGTACTTC
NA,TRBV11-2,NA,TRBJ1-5,CASSPQTGFTQPQHF,TGTGCCAGCAGCCCCCAAACAGGGTTTACTCAGCCCCAGCATTTT
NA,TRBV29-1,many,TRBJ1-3,CSVNRDGGNTIYF,TGCAGCGTTAACAGGGATGGGGGAAACACCATATATTTT
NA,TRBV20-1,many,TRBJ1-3,CSARGLGNTIYF,TGCAGTGCCCGAGGGCTTGGAAACACCATATATTTT
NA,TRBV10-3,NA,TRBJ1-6,CASSYFGDRDSPLHF,TGTGCCAGCAGTTACTTCGGGGATCGGGATTCACCCCTCCACTTT